This TCR beta chain came from a study of T cells after yellow fever vaccination. Study-level results: Clones that expanded after primary vaccination mostly reappeared after the booster (less than 98% CD4, 75% to 90% CD8).

A few counts support this clonotype. Antigen unknown. This CDR3 spans 14 amino acids. Germline CDR1 reads LNHDA; CDR2 reads SQIVND (reference sequence). The J segment lost 6 bases and the V segment lost 6 bases, leaving 8 bases of the junction unmatched. By 5'RACE template switching, TCR cDNA was produced, with a universal primer site and UMIs added in the process. TCRdb ran MiXCR on the 5' RACE reads and lists one entry per CDR3 protein. The sample yields approximately 510,000 distinct CDR3 sequences, 20% to 25% seen once. The rearrangement uses TRBV19 and TRBJ2-3, with TRBD2 matching 8 bases. The clonotype originates from a young man who received the YFV17D yellow fever vaccine. Sequencing was performed on PBMCs, taken 21 days after the first yellow fever vaccination. The CDR3 sequence is CASSGTSFPDTQYF. In nucleotides, the CDR3 is TGTGCCAGTAGCGGGACTAGTTTTCCCGATACGCAGTATTTT.